Detailed here is one T cell receptor (beta chain). Germline loops: CDR1 SEHNR, CDR2 FQNEAQ (reference sequence). The CDR3 runs 16 residues. V shed 3 bases and J 7 bases; nucleotides not matched to a gene: 11. This entry belongs to a study of T cell responses to AZD1222 COVID-19 vaccine. Profiling relied on immunoSEQ multiplex PCR, and the TCRdb table lists in-frame clones only, not all of them. Among tens of thousands of clones listed, around three quarters were seen once. V usage is TRBV7-9 and J usage is TRBJ1-4, with TRBD1 identical over 7 bases. The source material was peripheral blood, sampled 28 days after the second AZD1222 dose. The receptor's source is an adult who received the AZD1222 COVID-19 vaccine. The CDR3 region is CASSFANRGGGEKLFF. The CDR3, as DNA: TGTGCCAGCAGCTTCGCTAACAGGGGCGGGGGTGAAAAACTGTTTTTT.